The present TCR beta chain was sequenced within a study of graft-versus-host responses after intestinal transplantation. Regarding the study as a whole: Graft-donor T cell macrochimerism coincided with high graft-versus-host to host-versus-graft clonal ratios in allografts.

Graft specimens yielded both intraepithelial and lamina propria lymphocytes. Data came from immunoSEQ multiplex PCR; TCRdb stores just in-frame clones and leaves some out. The sample yields around 7,800 clones, around 72% seen once. Germline V gene lookup returns CDR1 SGHNT and CDR2 YYREEE (reference sequence). This CDR3 is built from 15 residues. V shed 5 bases and J 9 bases; nucleotides not matched to a gene: 9. Comments on this clone: Antigen specificity is unknown.

The genes are TRBV5-4 and TRBJ2-1; 12 nucleotides match TRBD1. The sequenced sample was ileum tissue, obtained approximately 230 days after intestinal transplant. The TCR sequence derives from a human patient who received an intestinal transplant, so some T cells may come from the graft donor. CDR3 in amino acids: CASRTRDRGRVEQFF. The CDR3 nucleotides read TGTGCCAGCAGGACTCGGGACAGGGGGCGGGTTGAGCAGTTCTTC.